The 21 T cell receptor beta chains listed next were all sequenced from one sample in a study of T cell changes during pregnancy in multiple sclerosis. Data came from immunoSEQ multiplex PCR; TCRdb stores just in-frame clones and leaves some out. Among tens of thousands of clones, 85% to 95% were seen once, and the ten largest hold more than 0.95%. This specimen was peripheral blood, taken in the second trimester of pregnancy. The receptor set was obtained from a female donor in good health, enrolled as a control in a pregnancy study.

This rearrangement joins TRBV29-1 to TRBJ2-7; D is perhaps TRBD2 (7 bases). The germline V gene encodes CDR1 SQVTM and CDR2 ANQGSEA. The CDR3 has 13 amino acids. This CDR3 reads CSAWGGGGREQYF. CDR3 nucleotides: TGCAGTGCTTGGGGGGGCGGGGGCCGCGAGCAGTACTTC.

The CDR3 loop reads CASSLGQGAVEGYTF. The CDR3 region has the DNA TGTGCCAGCAGCTTAGGCCAGGGGGCCGTCGAAGGCTACACCTTC. The gene calls are TRBV7-2 and TRBJ1-2, with 8 nucleotides matching TRBD1. V gave up 1 base and J gave up 8 bases; unmatched junction bases: 9. Germline V lookup: CDR1 SGHTA, CDR2 FQGNSA. The CDR3 covers 15 residues.

The rearrangement links TRBV10-3 to TRBJ1-1, with D tentatively TRBD1 (5 bases). CDR3 length equals 15 residues. Per germline, CDR1 ENHRY and CDR2 SYGVKD. V dropped 6 bases and J dropped 6 bases, with 20 bases sitting between them. CDR3: CAISGTRSIGAEAFF. CDR3 nucleotides: TGTGCCATCAGCGGGACTCGATCAATAGGGGCTGAAGCTTTCTTT.

The chain couples TRBV10-1 to TRBJ2-7; 8 positions agree with TRBD2. This CDR3 region has 14 residues. Germline-derived CDR1 and CDR2 are WNHNN and SYGVQD (reference sequence). The ends lost 7 bases at V and 4 bases at J; junction bases unmatched: 9. Here the CDR3 reads CASITDGRGYEQYF. The DNA for the CDR3 is TGCGCCAGCATAACGGACGGGAGGGGTTACGAGCAGTACTTC.

The J gene is TRBJ2-1, the V gene TRBV28, with 14 bases aligning to TRBD2. The ends lost 5 bases at V and 15 bases at J; junction bases unmatched: 21. Looked up from germline, CDR1 is MDHEN and CDR2 is SYDVKM. The length of the CDR3 is 18 residues. CDR3 coding DNA: TGTGCCAGCAGTCCCCCTTCTCCGGGACTAGCGGGAGTGGGGTCGTGGTTCTTC. It specifies CASSPPSPGLAGVGSWFF.

This clone was counted only a few times. CDR3 DNA sequence: TGCAGCGTTCTTGACGACACTAGCGCCCGTACCTACAATGAGCAGTTCTTC. It encodes CSVLDDTSARTYNEQFF. The V call is TRBV29-1, the J call TRBJ2-1, with 7 bases matching TRBD2. The germline gives CDR1 SQVTM, CDR2 ANQGSEA. This CDR3 spans 17 amino acids. With V trimmed by 5 bases and J by 2 bases, 15 bases remained unmatched.

The chain employs TRBV6-5 and TRBJ2-1, with 14 bases matching TRBD2. Germline V gives CDR1 MNHEY, CDR2 SVGAGI. This CDR3 spans 13 amino acids. V trimming: 8 bases; J trimming: 10 bases; junction bases outside the gene matches: 4. The CDR3 protein is CASGLAGGTEQFF. DNA of the CDR3: TGTGCCAGCGGACTAGCGGGGGGAACGGAGCAGTTCTTC.

J is TRBJ2-4 and V is TRBV21-1; the table's D gene call, TRBD2, was not cross checked with the DNA. TRBV21-1 is tagged as a pseudogene. The CDR3 length is 16 residues. In DNA form, the CDR3 reads TGTGCCAGCAGCGACGGGGGTTTTCTAGCCAAAAACATTCAGTACTTC. It translates to CASSDGGFLAKNIQYF.

J is TRBJ2-7 and V is TRBV13; TRBD2 matches at 15 bases. Germline V gene sequence: CDR1 PRHDT, CDR2 FYEKMQ (reference sequence). Trimming took 6 bases from V and 0 from J; bases not matched to a gene: 3. This CDR3 has 16 amino acids. In nucleotides, the CDR3 is TGTGCCAGCAGGGGGACTAGCGGGAGGTTCTCCTACGAGCAGTACTTC. Residues: CASRGTSGRFSYEQYF.

The chain recombines TRBV28 with TRBJ1-4; TRBD1 might be the D (5 bases). With 6 bases removed from V and 1 base from J, the gap between germline ends came to 9 bases. Germline CDR1 reads MDHEN; CDR2 reads SYDVKM. The CDR3 has 14 residues. CDR3 nucleotide sequence: TGTGCCAGCAGGGCGGGGGGAACTAATGAAAAACTGTTTTTT. This translates into CASRAGGTNEKLFF.

The chain uses TRBV9 and TRBJ2-3; D unresolved. Germline values: CDR1 SGDLS, CDR2 YYNGEE. This CDR3 contains 13 residues. The V gene lost 3 bases and the J gene lost 0 bases, with 5 bases spanning the gap. For the CDR3, the DNA is TGTGCCAGCAGCGAAGCTAGCACAGATACGCAGTATTTT. Translating gives CASSEASTDTQYF.

This clone was observed once. V is TRBV2 and J is TRBJ2-4, with 9 bases fitting TRBD1. V trimming: 5 bases; J trimming: 3 bases; junction bases outside the gene matches: 8. The CDR3 is 16 residues long. The germline V gene encodes CDR1 SNHLY and CDR2 FYNNEI. CDR3 region: CASSPFDRGGKNIQYF. The CDR3 DNA reads TGTGCCAGCAGTCCCTTCGACAGGGGGGGCAAAAACATTCAGTACTTC.

This chain joins TRBV18 and TRBJ2-7, with a weak D call TRBD1 (6 bases). CDR3 length: 18 residues. Germline assignment: CDR1 KGHSH and CDR2 LQKENI. The V gene lost 2 bases and the J gene lost 2 bases, with 22 bases spanning the gap. As DNA, the CDR3 is TGTGCCAGCTCACCAGGGGCATTTTGGACAGAAAGTACCTACGAGCAGTACTTC. Protein product: CASSPGAFWTESTYEQYF.

V is TRBV28 and J is TRBJ2-7; TRBD2 matches 9 bases. Unmatched junction bases numbered 7, after V lost 4 bases and J lost 6 bases. Germline V lookup: CDR1 MDHEN, CDR2 SYDVKM. There are 14 residues in the CDR3. The CDR3 DNA is TGTGCCAGCAGTTCTCCGGGACTAGCCACCGAGCAGTACTTC. Its protein is CASSSPGLATEQYF.

V gene TRBV7-2 combines with J gene TRBJ2-1; TRBD2 matches at 8 bases. The CDR3 has 16 residues. Germline CDR1 and CDR2: SGHTA and FQGNSA. V was pared by 7 bases and J by 4 bases, with 12 bases of the junction left unmatched. The CDR3 sequence is CASTVGSGLVYNEQFF. CDR3 in DNA: TGTGCCAGCACCGTAGGATCGGGACTAGTATACAATGAGCAGTTCTTC.

The J gene is TRBJ1-2, the V gene TRBV9, with 8 bases that match TRBD1. Trimming removed 4 bases from V and 7 bases from J; junction bases left unmatched: 9. Germline assignment: CDR1 SGDLS and CDR2 YYNGEE. The CDR3 sequence is 14 residues long. DNA of the CDR3: TGTGCCAGCAGCACCCGACAGGGGAGGAGTGGCTACACCTTC. It specifies CASSTRQGRSGYTF. Variable domain in full (rest from reference TRBV9 and TRBJ1-2): DSGVTQTPKHLITATGQRVTLRCSPRSGDLSVYWYQQSLDQGLQFLIQYYNGEERAKGNILERFSAQQFPDLHSELNLSSLELGDSALYFCASSTRQGRSGYTFGSGTRLTVV.

This clone turned up a few times. This rearrangement joins TRBV7-2 to TRBJ1-2, with 9 bases lining up with TRBD1. V dropped 0 bases and J dropped 4; count of bases not matched to a gene: 3. Germline CDR1 reads SGHTA; CDR2 reads FQGNSA. The CDR3 is made up of 15 amino acids. CDR3 DNA sequence: TGTGCCAGCAGCTTAGCTGGGACAGGGCTCTATGGCTACACCTTC. It translates to CASSLAGTGLYGYTF.

The chain uses TRBV5-5 and TRBJ2-1; D possibly corresponds to TRBD1 (5 bases). V shed 0 bases and J shed 4 bases, with 14 bases lying between them. This CDR3 has 16 amino acids. Germline CDR1 SGHKS, CDR2 YYEKEE (reference sequence). CDR3 amino acids: CASSLAYRHQYNEQFF. The CDR3 DNA sequence: TGTGCCAGCAGCTTGGCGTACAGGCACCAGTACAATGAGCAGTTCTTC.

The rearrangement links TRBV19 to TRBJ2-1; D remains ambiguous. Germline V CDR1 and CDR2: LNHDA, SQIVND (reference sequence). V lost 3 bases to trimming and J lost 8 bases, with 14 bases between them. This CDR3 spans 14 amino acids. The CDR3 spells CASSIRHGFYEQFF. CDR3 DNA sequence: TGTGCCAGTAGTATCAGGCATGGATTCTATGAGCAGTTCTTC.

This chain links TRBV18 with TRBJ2-1; 9 nucleotides line up with TRBD1. V gave up 3 bases and J gave up 2 bases; unmatched junction bases: 2. This CDR3 has 15 residues. The germline gives CDR1 KGHSH, CDR2 LQKENI. The CDR3 reads CASSPGQGTYNEQFF. The CDR3, as DNA: TGTGCCAGCTCACCGGGACAGGGTACCTACAATGAGCAGTTCTTC.

The chain carries TRBV29-1 and TRBJ2-2; 8 bases are shared with TRBD1. The germline CDR1 and CDR2 sequences are SQVTM and ANQGSEA. The V segment lost 7 bases and the J segment 5 bases; nucleotides outside the gene matches: 6. The CDR3 has 13 amino acids. CDR3 bases: TGCAGCGCTAAACGACAGGGGACCGGGGAGCTGTTTTTT. This sequence encodes CSAKRQGTGELFF.